These 25 T cell receptor beta chains were all obtained from the same sample, sequenced in a study of T-cell reconstitution after alpha-beta-depleted transplantation in children. The authors prepared the TCRbeta library with unique molecular identifiers. TCRdb re-derived calls from the PCR reads in MiXCR, one entry per CDR3 protein. The sample carries some 200,000 distinct CDR3 sequences, about 7% recorded once. This sample comprised PBMCs, obtained before TCRalphabeta/CD19-depleted stem cell transplant. The origin of the receptors is a boy younger than 10 with acute lymphoblastic leukemia, due to receive a stem cell transplant.

This clonotype was detected many times. The chain is built from TRBV12-3 or TRBV12-4 and TRBJ2-4, with D tentatively TRBD2 (6 bases). The CDR3 covers 16 residues. Trimming removed 7 bases at V and 0 bases at J, with 16 bases between. The DNA of the CDR3 is TGTGCCAGCACCCCGTGGTCGGGACTAGCCAAAAACATTCAGTACTTC. Its protein product is CASTPWSGLAKNIQYF.

This clonotype showed up many times. The gene calls are TRBV7-2 and TRBJ2-1; the D is unclear. This CDR3 is built from 17 residues. Deletions cut 3 bases from V and 0 bases from J, with 15 bases between. Per germline, CDR1 SGHTA and CDR2 FQGNSA. The CDR3 spells CASSFRPDGSSYNEQFF. The CDR3 bases are TGTGCCAGCAGCTTCCGACCCGACGGTAGCTCCTACAATGAGCAGTTCTTC.

The sample holds a few counts of this clonotype. The CDR3 nucleotides are TGTGCCAGCTCACCGGTCCAAAACACCGGGGAGCTGTTTTTT. Protein: CASSPVQNTGELFF. The V and J genes are TRBV18 and TRBJ2-2; D gene uncertain. Germline CDR1 is KGHSH and CDR2 is LQKENI. V was shortened by 3 bases and J by 2 bases, with 7 bases between the two germline ends. The CDR3 has 14 amino acids. Variable domain in full (rest from reference TRBV18 and TRBJ2-2): NAGVMQNPRHLVRRRGQEARLRCSPMKGHSHVYWYRQLPEEGLKFMVYLQKENIIDESGMPKERFSAEFPKEGPSILRIQQVVRGDSAAYFCASSPVQNTGELFFGEGSRLTVL.

CDR3 region: CASSELASTGEQYF. As DNA, the CDR3 is TGCGCCAGCAGTGAGTTGGCCTCGACAGGCGAGCAGTACTTC. V gene TRBV10-2 combines with J gene TRBJ2-7, with D maybe TRBD1 (6 bases). The V end was cut by 1 base, the J end by 6 bases, with 13 bases between. The CDR3 is made up of 14 amino acids. Germline CDR1 reads WSHSY; CDR2 reads SAAADI.

This clonotype was counted ten times or more. This sequence joins TRBV28 and TRBJ2-2, with 7 positions matching TRBD1. Trimming at V came to 1 base and at J to 4 bases, leaving 0 bases not matched to a gene. Germline lookup yields CDR1 MDHEN and CDR2 SYDVKM. This CDR3 is built from 14 residues. Here the CDR3 DNA reads TGTGCCAGCAGTTTATCAGGGGGCACCGGGGAGCTGTTTTTT. Protein product: CASSLSGGTGELFF. Supplemented by reference TRBV28 and TRBJ2-2, the full variable domain reads DVKVTQSSRYLVKRTGEKVFLECVQDMDHENMFWYRQDPGLGLRLIYFSYDVKMKEKGDIPEGYSVSREKKERFSLILESASTNQTSMYLCASSLSGGTGELFFGEGSRLTVL.

This clonotype was picked up many times. This chain links TRBV24-1 with TRBJ2-5; the D gene is possibly TRBD2 (5 bases). CDR3 length: 14 residues. Trimming left V 0 bases short and J 1 base short, with 5 bases between. Germline lookup yields CDR1 KGHDR and CDR2 SFDVKD. The CDR3 loop reads CATSDLGLQETQYF. For the CDR3, the DNA is TGTGCCACCAGTGATTTGGGACTCCAAGAGACCCAGTACTTC.

This clonotype was counted at least ten times. This rearrangement joins TRBV11-2 to TRBJ2-1; no firm D call. Between the trimmed V and J ends, which lost 6 bases and 8 bases, there was a span of 14 bases. The CDR3 sequence is 13 residues long. CDR1 SGHAT and CDR2 FQNNGV come from the germline V gene. The CDR3 sequence is CASRQATEDEQFF. The CDR3 region has the DNA TGTGCCAGCAGGCAAGCTACTGAGGATGAGCAGTTCTTC.

The sample holds many counts of this clonotype. This chain connects TRBV21-1 to TRBJ2-7; the D call of TRBD1 is as the table states it, not checked on the DNA. TRBV21-1 counts as a pseudogene. The CDR3 extends over 16 amino acids. The CDR3 is CASTQGGQKNSYEQYF. The CDR3 nucleotides read TGTGCCAGCACCCAGGGAGGACAGAAAAACTCCTACGAGCAGTACTTC.

This clonotype showed up just a few times. This rearrangement joins TRBV5-5 to TRBJ2-2; the D is unclear. Germline lookup yields CDR1 SGHKS and CDR2 YYEKEE (reference sequence). With 2 bases removed from V and 5 bases from J, the gap between germline ends came to 10 bases. The CDR3 is made up of 14 amino acids. The CDR3 DNA follows: TGTGCCAGCAGCTTCCCAGGCGGAACCGGGGAGCTGTTTTTT. This gives the protein CASSFPGGTGELFF.

V usage is TRBV10-3 and J usage is TRBJ1-1; D is unclear. In germline, CDR1 is ENHRY, CDR2 SYGVKD. The CDR3 sequence is 15 residues long. Trimming pared 7 bases from V and 1 base from J, leaving 16 bases between. The CDR3: CAIKYHTRGNTEAFF. Written as DNA, the CDR3 is TGTGCCATCAAGTACCATACCCGCGGGAACACTGAAGCTTTCTTT.

This clonotype came up many times. V usage is TRBV15 and J usage is TRBJ2-3; no reliable D call. Germline values: CDR1 LNHNV, CDR2 YYDKDF (reference sequence). The CDR3 has 12 residues. V lost 8 bases, J lost 7 bases, and 13 bases lay in between. CDR3 DNA sequence: TGTGCCACCGCCCGGGCGTGGAATACGCAGTATTTT. Its translation is CATARAWNTQYF.

This clonotype was observed a few times. J is TRBJ2-5 and V is TRBV7-2, with a possible D match to TRBD2 (5 bases). The V gene's germline CDR1 is SGHTA and CDR2 FQGNSA. CDR3 length: 16 residues. With 3 bases removed from V and 5 bases from J, the gap between germline ends came to 19 bases. CDR3 coding DNA: TGTGCCAGCAGCTTGTCGGCGGGCCCAAGTGGCGAGACCCAGTACTTC. Residues: CASSLSAGPSGETQYF.

This clonotype was seen repeatedly, ten times or more. The genes are TRBV28 and TRBJ2-3; D might be TRBD2 (7 bases). V was shortened by 5 bases and J by 6 bases, with 24 bases between the two germline ends. This CDR3 is built from 17 residues. Germline V gene lookup returns CDR1 MDHEN and CDR2 SYDVKM. CDR3: CASSARGRGASDDTQYF. The CDR3, as DNA: TGTGCCAGCAGTGCCCGGGGGAGGGGGGCCTCTGATGATACGCAGTATTTT.

The chain recombines TRBV30 with TRBJ1-1, with D possibly TRBD1 on 5 matching bases. The CDR3 has 15 amino acids. Germline V gives CDR1 GTSNPN, CDR2 SVGIG (reference sequence). Trimming removed 5 bases at V and 4 bases at J, with 20 bases between. CDR3 bases: TGTGCCTGGGACGTGGGGGGTTTATCGACCACTGAAGCTTTCTTT. Residues: CAWDVGGLSTTEAFF.

The sample holds many counts of this clonotype. V is TRBV29-1 and J is TRBJ2-1; 8 bases fit TRBD1. Looked up from germline, CDR1 is SQVTM and CDR2 is ANQGSEA. The CDR3 has 12 residues. V lost 7 bases, J lost 5 bases, and 4 bases stayed unmatched. The CDR3 here is CSGGDRHNEQFF. The CDR3 bases are TGCAGCGGGGGGGACAGGCACAATGAGCAGTTCTTC.

This clonotype appeared a few times. The J gene is TRBJ1-3, the V gene TRBV3-1; weak D call: TRBD1 (6 bases). Germline-derived CDR1 and CDR2 are LGHDT and YNNKEL (reference sequence). The CDR3 has 13 residues. Trimming removed 4 bases at V and 4 bases at J, with 8 bases between. This CDR3 is CASSLRGGNTIYF. DNA for the CDR3: TGTGCCAGCAGCCTCAGGGGCGGAAACACCATATATTTT.

The sample holds many counts of this clonotype. The chain links TRBV7-2 to TRBJ2-3, with 10 bases aligning to TRBD1. Germline V gene lookup returns CDR1 SGHTA and CDR2 FQGNSA. The junction had 6 bases not matched to a gene; V was cut back by 5 bases and J by 4 bases. The CDR3 consists of 15 residues. CDR3 bases: TGTGCCAGCAGCCACGGGACAGGGGTAGCAGATACGCAGTATTTT. Residues: CASSHGTGVADTQYF.

This clonotype was recorded many times. This rearrangement joins TRBV12-3 or TRBV12-4 to TRBJ2-3; 7 bases are shared with TRBD2. The trim removed 3 bases at V and 3 bases at J, leaving 3 bases unmatched. The CDR3 sequence is 14 residues long. As DNA, the CDR3 is TGTGCCAGCAGTTTCGGGGGAGGGACAGATACGCAGTATTTT. This gives the protein CASSFGGGTDTQYF.

This clonotype was recorded a few times. V is TRBV20-1 and J is TRBJ2-7; no definite D call. CDR1 and CDR2 (germline): DFQATT, SNEGSKA (reference sequence). This CDR3 contains 13 residues. Trimming left V 0 bases short and J 4 bases short, with 10 bases between. CDR3 in DNA: TGCAGTGCTAGAGATCGGTGGCCGTACGAGCAGTACTTC. Protein sequence: CSARDRWPYEQYF.

This clonotype has a handful of counts. V is TRBV7-9 and J is TRBJ2-5, with D uncertain. The CDR3 loop spans 15 amino acids. Trimming removed 5 bases from V and 2 bases from J, with 15 bases in between. Germline V gene data show CDR1 as SEHNR and CDR2 as FQNEAQ (reference sequence). DNA for the CDR3: TGTGCCAGCAGCCTTCGGACCGTGTTACAAGAGACCCAGTACTTC. It specifies CASSLRTVLQETQYF.

A remark on this clonotype: A single base separates this from a much larger clone, so it may be a read error. As DNA, the CDR3 is TGTGCCAGCAGCCCAATGGGAGGGGCCCAAGAGACCCAGTGCTTC. This encodes CASSPMGGAQETQCF. This chain links TRBV7-9 with TRBJ2-5, with TRBD2 matching 7 bases. The CDR3 runs to 15 residues. Germline lookup yields CDR1 SEHNR and CDR2 FQNEAQ (reference sequence).

This clonotype was counted many times. The rearrangement links TRBV11-2 to TRBJ2-1; D may be TRBD1 or TRBD2 (5 bases each). Trimming left V 5 bases short and J 6 bases short, with 23 bases between. Per germline, CDR1 SGHAT and CDR2 FQNNGV. The CDR3 runs 17 residues. The CDR3 here is CASSQGERLTYINEQFF. CDR3 DNA: TGTGCCAGCAGCCAAGGGGAGAGGTTAACTTATATCAATGAGCAGTTCTTC. The complete variable domain, with remaining parts taken from reference TRBV11-2 and TRBJ2-1, reads EAGVAQSPRYKIIEKRQSVAFWCNPISGHATLYWYQQILGQGPKLLIQFQNNGVVDDSQLPKDRFSAERLKGVDSTLKIQPAKLEDSAVYLCASSQGERLTYINEQFFGPGTRLTVL.

This clonotype was counted many times. The V gene is TRBV28, the J gene TRBJ2-6, with D tentatively TRBD2 (6 bases). The CDR3 has 16 amino acids. Germline CDR1 and CDR2: MDHEN and SYDVKM. Trimming stripped 10 bases from V and 2 bases from J, with 18 bases between. The CDR3, as DNA: TGTGCCACCGGGGCGTCAGGGAGGACTGGGGCCAACGTCCTGACTTTC. It codes for CATGASGRTGANVLTF.

In its sample, this clonotype was seen a few times. The chain recombines TRBV12-3 or TRBV12-4 with TRBJ1-6, with TRBD1 identical over 9 bases. The CDR3 has 13 amino acids. The V segment lost 6 bases and the J segment 7 bases; nucleotides outside the gene matches: 1. The CDR3 DNA reads as TGTGCCAGCAGAGGACAGGGGAATTCACCCCTCCACTTT. Its translation: CASRGQGNSPLHF.

This clonotype was seen more than once but under ten times. V and J are TRBV14 and TRBJ1-4, with a tentative D call TRBD1 (5 bases). Trimming cost V 4 bases and J 6 bases, with 15 bases left between them. Per germline, CDR1 SGHDN and CDR2 FVKESK. There are 15 residues in the CDR3. CDR3 protein: CASSRIGTADEKLFF. In DNA, the CDR3 is TGTGCCAGCAGCCGCATCGGGACTGCCGATGAAAAACTGTTTTTT. The variable domain in full, completed from reference TRBV14 and TRBJ1-4, reads EAGVTQFPSHSVIEKGQTVTLRCDPISGHDNLYWYRRVMGKEIKFLLHFVKESKQDESGMPNNRFLAERTGGTYSTLKVQPAELEDSGVYFCASSRIGTADEKLFFGSGTQLSVL.